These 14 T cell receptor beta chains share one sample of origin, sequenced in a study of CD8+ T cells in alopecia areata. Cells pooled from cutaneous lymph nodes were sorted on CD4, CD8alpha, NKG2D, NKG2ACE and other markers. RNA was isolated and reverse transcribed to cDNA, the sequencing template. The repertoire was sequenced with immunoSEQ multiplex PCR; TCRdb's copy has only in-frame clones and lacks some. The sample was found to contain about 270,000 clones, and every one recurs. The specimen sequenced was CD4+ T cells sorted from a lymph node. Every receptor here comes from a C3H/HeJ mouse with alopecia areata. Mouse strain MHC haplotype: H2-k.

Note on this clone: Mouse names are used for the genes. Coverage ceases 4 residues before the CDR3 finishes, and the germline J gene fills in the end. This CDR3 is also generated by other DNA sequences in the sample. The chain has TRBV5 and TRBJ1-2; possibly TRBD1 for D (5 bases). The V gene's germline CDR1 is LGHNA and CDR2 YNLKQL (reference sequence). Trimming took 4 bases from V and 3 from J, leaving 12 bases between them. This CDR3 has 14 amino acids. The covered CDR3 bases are TGTGCCAGCAGCCCCCGGGGGGGAGACTCC. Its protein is CASSPRGGDS. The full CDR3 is CASSPRGGDSDYTF.

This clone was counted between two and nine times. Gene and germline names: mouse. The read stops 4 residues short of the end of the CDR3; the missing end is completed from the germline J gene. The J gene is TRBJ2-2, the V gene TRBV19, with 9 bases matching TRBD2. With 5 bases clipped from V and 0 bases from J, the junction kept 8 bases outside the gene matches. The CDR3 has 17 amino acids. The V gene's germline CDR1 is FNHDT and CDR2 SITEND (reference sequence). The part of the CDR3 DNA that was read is TGTGCCAGCAGCCTCTTTCTGGGGGGGTCAAACACCGGG. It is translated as CASSLFLGGSNTG. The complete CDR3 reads CASSLFLGGSNTGQLYF.

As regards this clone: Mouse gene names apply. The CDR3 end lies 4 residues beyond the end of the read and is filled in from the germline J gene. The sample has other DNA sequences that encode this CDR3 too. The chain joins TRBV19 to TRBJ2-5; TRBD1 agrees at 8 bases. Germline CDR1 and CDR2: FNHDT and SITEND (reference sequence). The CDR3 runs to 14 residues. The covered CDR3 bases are TGTGCCAGCAGCCCCTACAGGGGGGAAGAC. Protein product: CASSPYRGED. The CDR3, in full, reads CASSPYRGEDTQYF.

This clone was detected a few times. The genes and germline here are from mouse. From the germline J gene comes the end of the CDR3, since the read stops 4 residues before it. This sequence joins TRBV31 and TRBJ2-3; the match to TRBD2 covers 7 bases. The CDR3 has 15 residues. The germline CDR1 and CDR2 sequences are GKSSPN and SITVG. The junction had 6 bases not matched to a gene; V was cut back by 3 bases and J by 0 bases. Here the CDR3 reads CAWSRSGGSAETLYF. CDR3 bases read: TGTGCCTGGAGCCGATCTGGGGGTAGTGCAGAA.

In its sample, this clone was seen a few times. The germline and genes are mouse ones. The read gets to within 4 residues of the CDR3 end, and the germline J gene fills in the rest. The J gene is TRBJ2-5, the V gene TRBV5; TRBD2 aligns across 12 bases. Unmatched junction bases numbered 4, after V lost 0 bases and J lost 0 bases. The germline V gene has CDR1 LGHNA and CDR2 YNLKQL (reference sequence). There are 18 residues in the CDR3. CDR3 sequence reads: CASSQDQGLGGNQDTQYF. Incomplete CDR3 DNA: TGTGCCAGCAGCCAAGATCAGGGACTGGGGGGTAACCAAGAC.

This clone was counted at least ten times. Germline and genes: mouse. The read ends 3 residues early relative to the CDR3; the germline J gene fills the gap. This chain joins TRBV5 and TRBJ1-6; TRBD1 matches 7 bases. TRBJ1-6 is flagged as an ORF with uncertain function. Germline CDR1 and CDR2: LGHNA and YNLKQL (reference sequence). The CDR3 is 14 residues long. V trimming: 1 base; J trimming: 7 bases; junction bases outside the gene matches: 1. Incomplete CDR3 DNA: TGTGCCAGCAGCCAAGCAGGGGGGAATTCGCCC. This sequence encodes CASSQAGGNSP. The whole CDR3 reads CASSQAGGNSPLYF.

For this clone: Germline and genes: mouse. CDR3 in amino acids: CASSWGQANSDYTF. The DNA read from the CDR3 is TGTGCCAGCAGTTGGGGACAGGCAAACTCC. The V call is TRBV19, the J call TRBJ1-2; 8 bases agree with TRBD1. From the germline J gene comes the end of the CDR3, since the read stops 4 residues before it. The trim removed 4 bases at V and 0 bases at J, leaving 2 bases unmatched. The CDR3 totals 14 residues. Germline loops: CDR1 FNHDT, CDR2 SITEND (reference sequence).

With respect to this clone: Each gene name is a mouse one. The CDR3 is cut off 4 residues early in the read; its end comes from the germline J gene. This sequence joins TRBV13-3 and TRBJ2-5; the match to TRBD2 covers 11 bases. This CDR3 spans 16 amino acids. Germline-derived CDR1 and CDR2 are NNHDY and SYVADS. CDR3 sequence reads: CASSDEDWGDGDTQYF. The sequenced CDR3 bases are TGTGCCAGCAGTGATGAGGACTGGGGGGATGGAGAC.

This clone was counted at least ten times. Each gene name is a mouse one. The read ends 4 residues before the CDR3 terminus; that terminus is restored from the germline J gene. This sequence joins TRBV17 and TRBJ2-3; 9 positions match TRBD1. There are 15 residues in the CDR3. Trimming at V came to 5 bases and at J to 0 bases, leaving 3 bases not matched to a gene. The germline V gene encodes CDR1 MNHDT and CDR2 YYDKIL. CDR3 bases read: TGTGCTAGCAGTGCCGGACAGGGGAGTGCAGAA. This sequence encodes CASSAGQGSAE. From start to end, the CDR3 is CASSAGQGSAETLYF. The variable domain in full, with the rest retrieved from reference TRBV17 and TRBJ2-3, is DTTVKQNPRYKLARVGKPVNLICSQTMNHDTMYWYQKKPNQAPKLLLFYYDKILNREADTFEKFQSSRPNNSFCSLYIGSAGLEYSAMYLCASSAGQGSAETLYFGSGTRLTVL.

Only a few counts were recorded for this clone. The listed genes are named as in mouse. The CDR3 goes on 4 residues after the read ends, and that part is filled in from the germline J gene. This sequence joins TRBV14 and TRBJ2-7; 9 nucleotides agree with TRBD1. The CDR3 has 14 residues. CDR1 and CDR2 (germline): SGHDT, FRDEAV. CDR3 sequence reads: CASTRPGQGYEQYF. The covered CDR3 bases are TGTGCCAGCACCCGTCCGGGACAGGGATAT.

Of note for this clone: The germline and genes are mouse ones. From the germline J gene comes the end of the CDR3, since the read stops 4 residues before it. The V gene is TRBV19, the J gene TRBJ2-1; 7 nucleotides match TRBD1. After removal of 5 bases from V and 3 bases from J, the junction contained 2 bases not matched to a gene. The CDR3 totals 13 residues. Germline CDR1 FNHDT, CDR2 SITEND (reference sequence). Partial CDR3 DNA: TGTGCCAGCAGAACAGGGGCCTATGCT. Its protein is CASRTGAYA. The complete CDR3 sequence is CASRTGAYAEQFF.

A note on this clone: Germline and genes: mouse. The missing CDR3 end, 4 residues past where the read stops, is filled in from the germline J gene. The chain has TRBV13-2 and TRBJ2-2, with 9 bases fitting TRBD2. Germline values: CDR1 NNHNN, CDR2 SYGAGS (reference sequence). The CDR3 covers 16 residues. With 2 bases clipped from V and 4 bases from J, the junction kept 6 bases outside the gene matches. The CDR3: CASGETGGIATGQLYF. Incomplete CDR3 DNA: TGTGCCAGCGGTGAAACTGGGGGGATAGCCACCGGG.

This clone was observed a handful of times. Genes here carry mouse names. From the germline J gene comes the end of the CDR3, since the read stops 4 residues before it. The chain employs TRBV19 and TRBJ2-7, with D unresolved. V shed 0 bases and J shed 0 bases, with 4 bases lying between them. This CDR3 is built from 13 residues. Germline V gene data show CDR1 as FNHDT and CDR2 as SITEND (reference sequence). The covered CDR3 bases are TGTGCCAGCAGTATAGTGGGCTCCTAT. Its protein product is CASSIVGSY. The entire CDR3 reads CASSIVGSYEQYF.

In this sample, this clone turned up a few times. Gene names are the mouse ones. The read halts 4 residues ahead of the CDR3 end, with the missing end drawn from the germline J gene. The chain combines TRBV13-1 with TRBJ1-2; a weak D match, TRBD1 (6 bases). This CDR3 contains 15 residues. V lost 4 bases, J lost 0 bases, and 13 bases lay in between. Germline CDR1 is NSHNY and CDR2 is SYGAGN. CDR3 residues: CASSRDKKTNSDYTF. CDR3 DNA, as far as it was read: TGTGCCAGCAGTCGGGACAAAAAAACAAACTCC.